This T cell receptor beta chain was profiled in a study of cytomegalovirus exposure and HLA in healthy donors. The PCR contained 60 Vbeta and 13 Jbeta primers. The protocol was immunoSEQ multiplex PCR, while the TCRdb copy is restricted to in-frame clones and leaves out a portion. The data hold 85,000 to 100,000 clones, with roughly two thirds observed a single time. The ends lost 5 bases at V and 7 bases at J; junction bases unmatched: 9. Germline V gives CDR1 SEHNR, CDR2 FQNEAQ (reference sequence). The CDR3 contains 15 residues. This rearrangement joins TRBV7-9 to TRBJ2-1; 9 nucleotides match TRBD1. This clonotype originated in a human donor in good health. Material for sequencing was PBMCs. The CDR3 DNA follows: TGTGCCAGCAGCGAGCCCGGGACAGGGCTAAATGAGCAGTTCTTC. It specifies CASSEPGTGLNEQFF.